This T cell receptor (beta chain) was recovered during a study of T cells after yellow fever vaccination. Overall study results and limits: The secondary T-cell response peaked on day 5, not day 15, but was weaker.

This clonotype was seen repeatedly, ten times or more. Antigen: not known. Template switching with 5'RACE generated the TCR cDNA and added a universal primer site and UMIs. TCRdb re-analysed the 5' RACE reads in MiXCR, keeping a single row per CDR3 protein. Of around 230,000 distinct CDR3 sequences listed, roughly 6.2% are singletons. The source material was CD4+ T cells sorted from PBMCs, sampled on the day of the yellow fever booster vaccination. The source is a man between 25 and 39 years old who received the YFV17D yellow fever vaccine.

The CDR3 loop reads CASSPPRGGHNEQFF. The CDR3 DNA is TGTGCCAGCAGCCCCCCCAGGGGGGGTCACAATGAGCAGTTCTTC. The chain uses TRBV7-9 and TRBJ2-1; either TRBD1 or TRBD2 may fit D (7 bases each). The V gene's germline CDR1 is SEHNR and CDR2 FQNEAQ (reference sequence). CDR3 length equals 15 residues. The V gene lost 5 bases and the J gene lost 5 bases, with 16 bases spanning the gap.